These 28 T cell receptor beta chains were all obtained from the same sample, sequenced in a study of T cell responses to AZD1222 COVID-19 vaccine. The assay was immunoSEQ multiplex PCR, and TCRdb's table has in-frame clones only and misses some. The profile shows under 150,000 clones, roughly 90% of them singletons. The sample was peripheral blood, taken 28 days after the second AZD1222 dose. These receptors were taken from an adult who received the AZD1222 COVID-19 vaccine.

J is TRBJ2-6 and V is TRBV27; D call uncertain. This CDR3 has 14 amino acids. The ends were cut back, 5 bases at V and 0 bases at J, with 5 bases in the middle. Germline V gives CDR1 MNHEY, CDR2 SMNVEV (reference sequence). CDR3 protein: CASSPYSGANVLTF. DNA for the CDR3: TGTGCCAGCAGTCCCTACTCTGGGGCCAACGTCCTGACTTTC.

The sample holds one count of this clone. V is TRBV28 and J is TRBJ1-3, with D perhaps matching TRBD1 (5 bases). The V gene lost 6 bases and the J gene lost 16 bases, with 28 bases spanning the gap. Per the germline V gene, CDR1 is MDHEN and CDR2 is SYDVKM. The CDR3 covers 15 residues. Here the CDR3 reads CASRRQTLLAGEPYF. CDR3 sequence (DNA): TGTGCCAGCAGGAGACAGACCCTGCTCGCGGGGGAACCCTATTTT.

The V call is TRBV30, the J call TRBJ1-5, with D possibly being TRBD1 (6 bases). Germline CDR1 and CDR2: GTSNPN and SVGIG (reference sequence). CDR3 size: 14 residues. The germline V and J ends were trimmed by 4 bases and 0 bases, with 10 bases remaining between them. The CDR3 spells CAWTGGYSNQPQHF. CDR3 DNA: TGTGCCTGGACTGGGGGCTATAGCAATCAGCCCCAGCATTTT.

The V and J genes are TRBV10-3 and TRBJ1-1; D is undetermined. The CDR3 consists of 13 residues. In germline, CDR1 is ENHRY, CDR2 SYGVKD. V was cut by 3 bases and J by 0 bases, with 5 bases left in between. This chain's CDR3 is CAISDGLNTEAFF. The CDR3 bases are TGTGCCATCAGTGACGGACTGAACACTGAAGCTTTCTTT.

CDR3 region: CASSPPGLQAETQYF. CDR3 nucleotide sequence: TGTGCCAGCAGCCCACCGGGACTCCAAGCGGAGACCCAGTACTTC. The chain carries TRBV28 and TRBJ2-5, with D maybe TRBD2 (6 bases). The CDR3 loop spans 15 amino acids. Germline V gene sequence: CDR1 MDHEN, CDR2 SYDVKM. Trimming pared 6 bases from V and 5 bases from J, leaving 19 bases between.

This clone was counted once. This chain's CDR3 is CASSQVPGANTGELFF. CDR3 DNA: TGTGCCAGCAGCCAAGTTCCAGGGGCGAACACCGGGGAGCTGTTTTTT. The chain has TRBV4-2 and TRBJ2-2; tentatively, D is TRBD1 (6 bases). Trimming removed 1 base from V and 0 bases from J, with 9 bases in between. This CDR3 is 16 amino acids long. Germline CDR1 and CDR2: LGHNA and YNFKEQ.

This chain joins TRBV7-8 and TRBJ1-5; 9 bases are shared with TRBD1. Trimming at V came to 2 bases and at J to 6 bases, leaving 8 bases not matched to a gene. The length of the CDR3 is 16 residues. CDR1 is SGHVS, CDR2 FQNEAQ, per germline. CDR3: CASSLSGGQGRQPQHF. The CDR3 coding sequence is TGTGCCAGCAGCTTATCGGGGGGACAGGGCCGTCAGCCCCAGCATTTT.

The CDR3 DNA is TGTGCCAGCAGCTTGGTCGGGACAGGGCCTGGGGGCTACACCTTC. Translating it yields CASSLVGTGPGGYTF. This rearrangement joins TRBV5-4 to TRBJ1-2; TRBD1 matches at 9 bases. The trim removed 0 bases at V and 8 bases at J, leaving 8 bases unmatched. The CDR3 totals 15 residues. Germline-derived CDR1 and CDR2 are SGHNT and YYREEE (reference sequence).

This chain uses TRBV7-2 with TRBJ1-5; 8 positions agree with TRBD1. The CDR3 totals 16 residues. Germline V CDR1 and CDR2: SGHTA, FQGNSA. V was pared by 0 bases and J by 2 bases, with 3 bases of the junction left unmatched. The CDR3 nucleotides read TGTGCCAGCAGCTTAGCGGGACAGGTGGGCAATCAGCCCCAGCATTTT. Translated, it gives CASSLAGQVGNQPQHF.

This sequence joins TRBV7-2 and TRBJ2-1; D possibly uses TRBD1 or TRBD2 (6 bases each). Germline CDR1 SGHTA, CDR2 FQGNSA. CDR3 length: 15 residues. V lost 3 bases, J lost 2 bases, and 11 bases lay in between. Written as DNA, the CDR3 is TGTGCCAGCAGCTTGAGGGGGGCGGCCTACAATGAGCAGTTCTTC. Protein sequence: CASSLRGAAYNEQFF.

The chain joins TRBV28 to TRBJ2-1, with TRBD2 matching 13 bases. Per germline, CDR1 MDHEN and CDR2 SYDVKM. The trim removed 5 bases at V and 6 bases at J, leaving 7 bases unmatched. There are 16 residues in the CDR3. The CDR3 region is CASSPPGLAGINEQFF. CDR3 bases: TGTGCCAGCAGTCCACCGGGACTAGCGGGAATCAATGAGCAGTTCTTC.

The chain recombines TRBV6-5 with TRBJ1-1, with D uncertain. The ends were cut back, 4 bases at V and 3 bases at J, with 18 bases in the middle. Germline V gene data show CDR1 as MNHEY and CDR2 as SVGAGI. The CDR3 runs to 16 residues. The CDR3 is CASSLGLGRRYTEAFF. The CDR3 coding sequence is TGTGCCAGCAGTTTGGGGTTAGGGAGAAGATACACTGAAGCTTTCTTT.

This chain connects TRBV2 to TRBJ1-4; D not resolved. V lost 6 bases to trimming and J lost 2 bases, with 10 bases between them. The length of the CDR3 is 14 residues. Germline V gives CDR1 SNHLY, CDR2 FYNNEI. This chain's CDR3 is CASSIGRTNEKLFF. CDR3 sequence (DNA): TGTGCCAGCAGCATAGGACGGACTAATGAAAAACTGTTTTTT.

The chain uses TRBV7-9 and TRBJ1-3, with a weak D call TRBD1 (5 bases). The CDR3 runs to 17 residues. V gave up 1 base and J gave up 4 bases, with 17 bases separating them. The germline V gene encodes CDR1 SEHNR and CDR2 FQNEAQ (reference sequence). The CDR3 reads CASSLGQGTQNGNTIYF. The CDR3 DNA reads as TGTGCCAGCAGCTTAGGTCAAGGGACCCAGAACGGAAACACCATATATTTT.

This sequence joins TRBV11-2 and TRBJ1-2; D not certain. V dropped 2 bases and J dropped 4 bases, with 11 bases sitting between them. Germline CDR1 is SGHAT and CDR2 is FQNNGV. This CDR3 has 14 amino acids. CDR3 nucleotide sequence: TGTGCCAGCAGCTTAAATGCAGGATCCTATGGCTACACCTTC. This sequence encodes CASSLNAGSYGYTF.

The rearrangement joins TRBV3-1 (or the pseudogene TRBV3-2) to TRBJ2-7, with D possibly matching TRBD1 (6 bases). Germline V gene sequence: CDR1 LGHDT, CDR2 YNNKEL (reference sequence). V shed 3 bases and J shed 2 bases, with 17 bases lying between them. This CDR3 is 16 amino acids long. The CDR3 sequence is CASSQETPGQAYEQYV. DNA of the CDR3: TGTGCCAGCAGCCAGGAAACTCCGGGACAAGCCTACGAGCAGTACGTC.

The chain combines TRBV28 with TRBJ1-6, with TRBD1 as a possible D gene (6 bases). Deletions cut 6 bases from V and 9 bases from J, with 18 bases between. Looked up from germline, CDR1 is MDHEN and CDR2 is SYDVKM. This CDR3 is 15 amino acids long. CDR3 protein: CASSTRTALGSPLHF. CDR3 sequence (DNA): TGTGCCAGCAGCACGAGGACAGCCCTTGGTTCACCCCTCCACTTT.

The chain uses TRBV30 and TRBJ1-5; 7 nucleotides line up with TRBD1. The trim removed 1 base at V and 3 bases at J, leaving 6 bases unmatched. Germline V lookup: CDR1 GTSNPN, CDR2 SVGIG (reference sequence). The CDR3 spans 15 residues. CDR3 in DNA: TGTGCCTGGAGTGGGGAAGGGGGCGACAATCAGCCCCAGCATTTT. Protein sequence: CAWSGEGGDNQPQHF.

In this sample, this clone turned up a few times. The J gene is TRBJ1-2, the V gene TRBV7-6; D gene uncertain. CDR1 is SGHVS and CDR2 is FNYEAQ in the germline V gene. The CDR3 spans 15 residues. V dropped 2 bases and J dropped 1 base, with 11 bases sitting between them. Written as DNA, the CDR3 is TGTGCCAGCAGCTTAAACCCTGGGGATAACTATGGCTACACCTTC. This encodes CASSLNPGDNYGYTF.

V usage is TRBV27 and J usage is TRBJ1-5; D gene ambiguous. The CDR3 is 19 residues long. V lost 4 bases and J 0 bases, leaving 22 bases between the germline ends. Germline V gives CDR1 MNHEY, CDR2 SMNVEV (reference sequence). The CDR3 here is CASSSRTSTRSYSNQPQHF. As DNA, the CDR3 is TGTGCCAGCAGTTCCCGAACCTCGACAAGAAGTTATAGCAATCAGCCCCAGCATTTT.

This clone was seen only once. The rearrangement joins TRBV14 to TRBJ1-2, with a possible D match to TRBD1 (6 bases). V was pared by 3 bases and J by 8 bases, with 19 bases between. CDR1 is SGHDN and CDR2 is FVKESK in the germline V gene. The CDR3 is 15 residues long. CDR3 coding DNA: TGTGCCAGCAGCCAGGGGGACATTCCCATCAGGGGCTACACCTTC. The encoded protein is CASSQGDIPIRGYTF.

V is TRBV30 and J is TRBJ1-1; no clear D gene. Germline V gives CDR1 GTSNPN, CDR2 SVGIG (reference sequence). The V gene lost 3 bases and the J gene lost 0 bases, with 8 bases spanning the gap. The CDR3 spans 13 residues. The CDR3 DNA reads TGTGCCTGGAGAAGGAACCTGAACACTGAAGCTTTCTTT. This sequence encodes CAWRRNLNTEAFF.

The V gene is TRBV10-3, the J gene TRBJ1-6, with 7 bases lining up with TRBD1. The CDR3 is 13 amino acids. CDR1 and CDR2 from the germline V gene are ENHRY and SYGVKD. The V segment lost 11 bases and the J segment 7 bases; nucleotides outside the gene matches: 8. Written as DNA, the CDR3 is TGTGCCTACCACCGGGACAGCAATTCACCCCTCCACTTT. Translation gives CAYHRDSNSPLHF.

The table lists this clone with a count of one. The rearrangement joins TRBV30 to TRBJ1-1, with D perhaps TRBD1 (6 bases). The CDR3 runs to 15 residues. Germline CDR1 is GTSNPN and CDR2 is SVGIG (reference sequence). The V end lost 5 bases, the J end lost 1 base, and 17 bases lay between the germline ends. The CDR3 bases are TGTGCCTGGCTCTCTCGGAGGGGGAAGAACACTGAAGCTTTCTTT. It yields the protein CAWLSRRGKNTEAFF.

The CDR3: CASSVDPSARPGSEQFF. The CDR3 DNA sequence: TGTGCCAGCAGCGTAGATCCTAGCGCAAGACCTGGGAGTGAGCAGTTCTTC. The chain recombines TRBV9 with TRBJ2-1; tentative D call: TRBD2 (6 bases). CDR3 length: 17 amino acids. The germline CDR1 and CDR2 sequences are SGDLS and YYNGEE. V shed 0 bases and J shed 9 bases, with 22 bases lying between them.

CDR3 region: CAISESSGEGNQPQHF. CDR3 DNA sequence: TGTGCCATCAGTGAGTCGAGTGGGGAGGGCAATCAGCCCCAGCATTTT. The rearrangement uses TRBV10-3 and TRBJ1-5; no firm D call. V was shortened by 0 bases and J by 2 bases, with 11 bases between the two germline ends. This CDR3 is built from 16 residues. The V gene's germline CDR1 is ENHRY and CDR2 SYGVKD.

The chain couples TRBV15 to TRBJ1-5, with 9 bases fitting TRBD1. Trimming removed 4 bases from V and 0 bases from J; junction bases left unmatched: 10. The CDR3 sequence is 18 residues long. Germline V gene lookup returns CDR1 LNHNV and CDR2 YYDKDF (reference sequence). The CDR3 loop is CATSNAGGQGYSNQPQHF. The CDR3, as DNA: TGTGCCACCAGCAACGCCGGAGGACAGGGGTATAGCAATCAGCCCCAGCATTTT.

The V call is TRBV6-1, the J call TRBJ2-7, with TRBD1 matching over 10 bases. The CDR3 totals 17 residues. Germline loops: CDR1 MNHNS, CDR2 SASEGT. J gave up 3 bases and V 1 base, and 9 bases lay outside the gene matches. CDR3 bases: TGTGCCAGCAGTGAAGGGGGTTTTTGGGACAGGGGCTACGAGCAGTACGTC. This gives the protein CASSEGGFWDRGYEQYV.